The clone carrying this T cell receptor (beta chain) has a count of ten or more. Its antigen is unidentified. This entry is derived from a study of T cell repertoires in cytomegalovirus infection. The wider study: Indications of both CMV infection and matching HLA type were provided by public TCR beta signatures. Notes on the study in general: There were carriers of CMV plus the relevant HLA, and cumulative public TCR beta family frequency identified them. HLA-C-restricted CMV-specific TCR beta clonotypes were dominant in the ex vivo response.

Trimming cost V 2 bases and J 3 bases, with 6 bases left between them. Germline V CDR1 and CDR2: SGHAT, FQNNGV. The CDR3 has 13 residues. One entry per CDR3 protein, called by TCRdb with MiXCR from the reads. The repertoire holds 150,000 to 200,000 distinct CDR3 sequences, with approximately 9.7% as singletons. This clonotype was sampled from a human donor in good health (CMV status not recorded). Some clones in this sample may be carry-over from other donors' samples. Material: PBMCs. The chain links TRBV11-2 to TRBJ2-3, with D unclear. The CDR3: CASSLPDTDTQYF. CDR3 bases: TGTGCCAGCAGCTTACCGGATACAGATACGCAGTATTTT.